What follows are 21 T cell receptor beta chains derived from one specimen sequenced in a study of CD4 T cells in relation to SARS-CoV-2 and coronaviruses. No antigen has been identified for these receptors. Sequenced by immunoSEQ multiplex PCR; TCRdb stores in-frame clones only, minus some. The sample contains 35,000 or so clones, more than 60% of which appear only once. The sequenced material came from memory CD4+ T cells from PBMCs, cultured in vitro. The source of these receptors is an adult with COVID-19.

The chain recombines TRBV7-2 with TRBJ2-7; perhaps TRBD2 as D (5 bases). Per germline, CDR1 SGHTA and CDR2 FQGNSA. The CDR3 has 14 residues. V was cut by 3 bases and J by 2 bases, with 11 bases left in between. In DNA form, the CDR3 reads TGTGCCAGCAGCTTGTCTAGCTCGACCTACGAGCAGTACTTC. This translates into CASSLSSSTYEQYF.

The chain combines TRBV15 with TRBJ2-3, with D tentatively TRBD2 (5 bases). Trimming stripped 5 bases from V and 6 bases from J, with 9 bases between. CDR3 length: 12 residues. The germline CDR1 and CDR2 sequences are LNHNV and YYDKDF (reference sequence). Here the CDR3 reads CATSQTGDTQYF. The CDR3 nucleotides read TGTGCCACCAGCCAAACGGGGGATACGCAGTATTTT. The full variable domain, completed using reference TRBV15 and TRBJ2-3, is DAMVIQNPRYQVTQFGKPVTLSCSQTLNHNVMYWYQQKSSQAPKLLFHYYDKDFNNEADTPDNFQSRRPNTSFCFLDIRSPGLGDTAMYLCATSQTGDTQYFGPGTRLTVL.

The chain is built from TRBV7-9 and TRBJ2-5; possibly TRBD2 for D (5 bases). V lost 5 bases, J lost 7 bases, and 17 bases lay in between. This CDR3 spans 14 amino acids. Germline V CDR1 and CDR2: SEHNR, FQNEAQ (reference sequence). The CDR3 DNA reads TGTGCCAGCAGCCCTAGTCTGGGCGGAGGGACCCAGTACTTC. Its translation: CASSPSLGGGTQYF.

V and J are TRBV3-1 (or the pseudogene TRBV3-2) and TRBJ1-6; tentative D call: TRBD1 (5 bases). Germline V gene sequence: CDR1 LGHDT, CDR2 YNNKEL (reference sequence). V shed 1 base and J shed 3 bases, with 10 bases lying between them. This CDR3 has 16 amino acids. This CDR3 is CASSQVGTNYNSPLHF. The CDR3 nucleotides read TGTGCCAGCAGCCAAGTGGGGACTAACTATAATTCACCCCTCCACTTT.

The chain couples TRBV7-2 to TRBJ2-3; TRBD2 matches 9 bases. After removal of 1 base from V and 4 bases from J, the junction contained 6 bases not matched to a gene. Germline CDR1 SGHTA, CDR2 FQGNSA. This CDR3 is built from 16 residues. CDR3 nucleotides: TGTGCCAGCAGCTTAGTGTCTAGCGGGACTGCAGATACGCAGTATTTT. Amino acid sequence: CASSLVSSGTADTQYF. The variable domain in full, with the rest retrieved from reference TRBV7-2 and TRBJ2-3, is GAGVSQSPSNKVTEKGKDVELRCDPISGHTALYWYRQSLGQGLEFLIYFQGNSAPDKSGLPSDRFSAERTGGSVSTLTIQRTQQEDSAVYLCASSLVSSGTADTQYFGPGTRLTVL.

This chain links TRBV15 with TRBJ2-1; 9 bases map to TRBD2. Germline V gene data show CDR1 as LNHNV and CDR2 as YYDKDF (reference sequence). Unmatched junction bases numbered 10, after V lost 0 bases and J lost 4 bases. CDR3 size: 18 residues. The DNA of the CDR3 is TGTGCCACCAGCAGAGAGAGACTAGCGGACTCCTGGTACAATGAGCAGTTCTTC. It encodes CATSRERLADSWYNEQFF.

This clone was recorded only once. The genes are TRBV4-1 and TRBJ2-1; 7 nucleotides match TRBD2. This CDR3 has 16 residues. Germline assignment: CDR1 MGHRA and CDR2 YSYEKL. Trimming took 6 bases from V and 7 from J; bases not matched to a gene: 15. In DNA, the CDR3 is TGCGCCAGCAGATCGGTCGGCGCGGGAGTCCGGAATGAGCAGTTCTTC. Translation gives CASRSVGAGVRNEQFF.

The chain uses TRBV7-9 and TRBJ2-5; D gene uncertain. CDR1 is SEHNR and CDR2 is FQNEAQ in the germline V gene (reference sequence). This CDR3 contains 13 residues. Trimming took off 1 base at V and 4 bases at J, with 7 bases between the two ends. The CDR3 loop is CASSLVRSETQYF. CDR3 in DNA: TGTGCCAGCAGCTTAGTTAGATCAGAGACCCAGTACTTC.

This clone was detected only a few times. The chain employs TRBV7-2 and TRBJ2-5; 7 nucleotides agree with TRBD1. Germline assignment: CDR1 SGHTA and CDR2 FQGNSA. CDR3 length: 16 residues. The V and J ends lost 5 bases and 2 bases, in that order; junction bases with no gene match: 11. The CDR3 DNA follows: TGTGCCAGCAGCCCTCTTTTTGGGACAGATCAAGAGACCCAGTACTTC. It translates to CASSPLFGTDQETQYF.

The CDR3 reads CASSLITPGFTGELFF. CDR3 nucleotides: TGTGCCAGCAGCCTCATAACTCCCGGTTTCACCGGGGAGCTGTTTTTT. The J gene is TRBJ2-2, the V gene TRBV2; no definite D call. The V end was cut by 6 bases, the J end by 4 bases, with 18 bases between. Germline CDR1 reads SNHLY; CDR2 reads FYNNEI. The CDR3 sequence is 16 residues long.

The V call is TRBV10-3, the J call TRBJ2-1, with 9 bases identical to TRBD2. The J segment lost 5 bases and the V segment lost 2 bases, leaving 7 bases of the junction unmatched. Germline CDR1 reads ENHRY; CDR2 reads SYGVKD. CDR3 length: 16 amino acids. DNA for the CDR3: TGTGCCATCAGTGAGCCGACTAGCGGAGGGGACAATGAGCAGTTCTTC. It codes for CAISEPTSGGDNEQFF.

V usage is TRBV4-1 and J usage is TRBJ2-7; 7 bases align to TRBD2. The CDR3 runs to 17 residues. V was pared by 4 bases and J by 4 bases, with 16 bases of the junction left unmatched. Germline CDR1 reads MGHRA; CDR2 reads YSYEKL. The CDR3 sequence: CASSPSPGGISRYEQYF. DNA of the CDR3: TGCGCCAGCAGCCCCTCCCCGGGAGGCATTTCCAGATACGAGCAGTACTTC.

As DNA, the CDR3 is TGTGCCAGCAGCACCACCCAGACCGCCGAGCAGTACTTC. It is translated as CASSTTQTAEQYF. The chain uses TRBV28 and TRBJ2-7; no clear D. The V gene lost 6 bases and the J gene lost 6 bases, with 15 bases spanning the gap. CDR1 MDHEN and CDR2 SYDVKM come from the germline V gene. The CDR3 has 13 residues.

This clone has a single count. This chain links TRBV12-1 with TRBJ2-7; the D call of TRBD2 is as the table states it, not checked on the DNA. TRBV12-1 is flagged as a pseudogene. The CDR3 extends over 20 amino acids. The CDR3, as DNA: TGTGCCAGCAGCTTTGCAGTGACCGGGACTAGCGGGAGGGGCTCCTACGAGCAGTACTTC. Residues: CASSFAVTGTSGRGSYEQYF.

This clone is a singleton in its sample. This rearrangement joins TRBV10-1 to TRBJ1-2, with 7 positions matching TRBD1. Trimming took 6 bases from V and 2 from J; bases not matched to a gene: 21. This CDR3 region has 19 residues. Germline CDR1 reads WNHNN; CDR2 reads SYGVQD (reference sequence). Written as DNA, the CDR3 is TGCGCCAGCAGGACCCCCCCCAATCTTAAGACAGGGCACAACTATGGCTACACCTTC. Its translation: CASRTPPNLKTGHNYGYTF.

V is TRBV3-1 (or the pseudogene TRBV3-2) and J is TRBJ2-7; a possible D gene is TRBD2 (6 bases). With 1 base removed from V and 3 bases from J, the gap between germline ends came to 7 bases. The CDR3 contains 13 residues. Germline values: CDR1 LGHDT, CDR2 YNNKEL (reference sequence). The CDR3 DNA is TGTGCCAGCAGCCAAGCGGACTACTACGAGCAGTACTTC. Protein: CASSQADYYEQYF.

The genes are TRBV9 and TRBJ2-7; no clear D. The germline V gene has CDR1 SGDLS and CDR2 YYNGEE. The CDR3 sequence is 15 residues long. V lost 0 bases, J lost 1 base, and 11 bases lay in between. As DNA, the CDR3 is TGTGCCAGCAGCGTAGGTGTGGGAATTTCCTACGAGCAGTACTTC. As protein: CASSVGVGISYEQYF.

This chain links TRBV6-1 with TRBJ1-1; unclear D gene. The CDR3 runs to 15 residues. Trimming stripped 3 bases from V and 3 bases from J, with 14 bases between. The V gene's germline CDR1 is MNHNS and CDR2 SASEGT. As DNA, the CDR3 is TGTGCCAGCAGTGACCACGGGGTTCTCTACACTGAAGCTTTCTTT. This translates into CASSDHGVLYTEAFF.

V is TRBV19 and J is TRBJ2-7, with TRBD1 matching over 8 bases. This CDR3 contains 17 residues. Germline V gene sequence: CDR1 LNHDA, CDR2 SQIVND (reference sequence). The junction had 17 bases not matched to a gene; V was cut back by 4 bases and J by 6 bases. The CDR3 DNA sequence: TGTGCCAGTAGTAGAAGAGGTGGAGGACAGGGCTTAGGCGAGCAGTACTTC. This gives the protein CASSRRGGGQGLGEQYF.

The chain couples TRBV10-3 to TRBJ2-6; D is tentatively TRBD1 or TRBD2 (5 bases each). This CDR3 is 15 amino acids long. From germline, CDR1 is ENHRY and CDR2 SYGVKD. V gave up 4 bases and J gave up 0 bases, with 7 bases separating them. CDR3 sequence reads: CAISVGASGANVLTF. Here the CDR3 DNA reads TGTGCCATCAGTGTCGGGGCCTCTGGGGCCAACGTCCTGACTTTC.

The chain has TRBV5-4 and TRBJ2-3; D unresolved. CDR1 is SGHNT, CDR2 YYREEE, per germline (reference sequence). The length of the CDR3 is 15 residues. Trimming removed 3 bases from V and 3 bases from J, with 14 bases in between. The DNA for the CDR3 is TGTGCCAGCAGCTCAAGCCTAGGGTCTACAGATACGCAGTATTTT. This encodes CASSSSLGSTDTQYF.